This TCR beta chain is drawn from a study of control samples from healthy donors and cancer patients. Assay: immunoSEQ multiplex PCR; the TCRdb copy retains only in-frame clones and omits some. The sample has about 75,000 clones; 84% are singletons. The germline gives CDR1 SQVTM, CDR2 ANQGSEA. Deletions cut 2 bases from V and 4 bases from J, with 11 bases between. This CDR3 is 13 amino acids long. This TCR was sampled from a man between 45 and 60 years old in good health. The gene calls are TRBV29-1 and TRBJ1-2; weak D call: TRBD1 (5 bases). What was sequenced was blood. The CDR3: CSVERGAGYGYTF. In DNA form, the CDR3 reads TGCAGCGTTGAAAGGGGTGCAGGCTATGGCTACACCTTC. Full variable domain (remainder filled in from reference TRBV29-1 and TRBJ1-2): SAVISQKPSRDICQRGTSLTIQCQVDSQVTMMFWYRQQPGQSLTLIATANQGSEATYESGFVIDKFPISRPNLTFSTLTVSNMSPEDSSIYLCSVERGAGYGYTFGSGTRLTVV.